A selection of T cell receptor beta chains follows, all from one sample in a study of T-cell memory formation after mild COVID-19. TCRdb passed the 5' RACE reads through MiXCR, listing each CDR3 protein once. The table shows hundreds of thousands of distinct CDR3 sequences, with about a fifth occurring only once. The sample consisted of PBMCs or a T cell subset sorted from them (not recorded which). These receptors came from an adult woman who had mild COVID-19 (a few samples of this study predate the infection). Cell type and time point are not known. Each CDR3 is given with its conserved first and last residue. D genes are given only for firm matches. Not every row has a clone size; where given, it reads once, few, many or a size class.

CSHTLGYEQYF	TGCAGCCATACCCTCGGGTACGAGCAGTACTTC	NA	TRBV20-1	TRBJ2-7	NA
CSVVLPRVNYGYTF	TGCAGCGTTGTACTGCCCCGGGTCAACTATGGCTACACCTTC	NA	TRBV29-1	TRBJ1-2	NA
CASSLPWPASAQETQYF	TGTGCCAGCAGCTTACCATGGCCCGCTAGCGCACAAGAGACCCAGTACTTC	NA	TRBV7-2	TRBJ2-5	NA
CATSDLQGNFIQEQFF	TGTGCCACCAGTGATTTACAGGGTAATTTTATTCAGGAGCAGTTCTTC	NA	TRBV24-1	TRBJ2-1	few
CASSPLGSGSRETQYF	TGTGCCAGCAGCCCGTTAGGTAGCGGGAGTCGGGAGACCCAGTACTTC	TRBD2	TRBV6-5	TRBJ2-5	few
CASRTRGAFSTDTQYF	TGTGCCAGTAGGACACGGGGAGCATTTAGCACAGATACGCAGTATTTT	NA	TRBV19	TRBJ2-3	few
CASSHLGWGRLYEQYF	TGTGCCAGCAGTCATCTTGGCTGGGGCAGGCTCTACGAGCAGTACTTC	NA	TRBV12-3/TRBV12-4	TRBJ2-7	many
CASSPFDRGGANYGYTF	TGTGCCAGCTCACCCTTTGACAGGGGGGGAGCTAACTATGGCTACACCTTC	TRBD1	TRBV18	TRBJ1-2	NA
CATSDPGLAGGKLADTGELFF	TGTGCCACCAGTGACCCCGGACTAGCGGGAGGGAAGCTAGCGGACACCGGGGAGCTGTTTTTT	TRBD2	TRBV24-1	TRBJ2-2	NA
CASSLASSYGYTF	TGTGCCAGCAGCTTGGCCAGTAGTTATGGCTACACCTTC	NA	TRBV7-2	TRBJ1-2	few
CASSHWTVDDEQFF	TGTGCCAGCAGCCACTGGACAGTGGACGATGAGCAGTTCTTC	NA	TRBV11-3	TRBJ2-1	few
CSVEKSGGDEGYTF	TGCAGCGTTGAAAAAAGTGGGGGCGATGAAGGCTACACCTTC	NA	TRBV29-1	TRBJ1-2	few
CASSPVQLAPGDEQFF	TGTGCCAGTAGTCCCGTCCAACTAGCTCCGGGCGATGAGCAGTTCTTC	NA	TRBV19	TRBJ2-1	few
CASRARDYGYTF	TGTGCCAGTAGGGCACGCGACTATGGCTACACCTTC	NA	TRBV19	TRBJ1-2	once
CASSVDLNYGYTF	TGTGCCAGCAGCGTAGATCTTAACTATGGCTACACCTTC	NA	TRBV9	TRBJ1-2	NA
CATSLGGSYNEQFF	TGTGCCACCAGTCTCGGGGGCTCCTACAATGAGCAGTTCTTC	NA	TRBV24-1	TRBJ2-1	few
CATSREEGSSGGIKTQYF	TGTGCCACCAGCAGAGAGGAAGGTTCTAGCGGGGGGATCAAGACCCAGTACTTC	TRBD2	TRBV15	TRBJ2-5	many
CASSPGTGLTDTQYF	TGTGCCAGCAGTCCCGGGACAGGCCTCACAGATACGCAGTATTTT	TRBD1	TRBV7-3	TRBJ2-3	NA
CSAKTGGGGTEAFF	TGCAGTGCTAAGACAGGGGGTGGGGGCACTGAAGCTTTCTTT	TRBD1	TRBV20-1	TRBJ1-1	NA
CASLSGGGPEAFF	TGTGCCAGCCTTTCAGGGGGTGGACCTGAAGCTTTCTTT	TRBD1	TRBV5-5	TRBJ1-1	NA
CASSQRSGRAYETQYF	TGTGCCAGCAGCCAGCGGAGCGGGAGGGCATACGAGACCCAGTACTTC	TRBD2	TRBV7-9	TRBJ2-5	NA
CSARPRGHLNTEAFF	TGCAGTGCCCGACCAAGGGGACATCTGAACACTGAAGCTTTCTTT	NA	TRBV20-1	TRBJ1-1	NA
CASSPSGTGIWTGELFF	TGTGCCAGCTCACCCTCCGGGACAGGGATTTGGACCGGGGAGCTGTTTTTT	TRBD1	TRBV18	TRBJ2-2	few
CASGFARNTYGYTF	TGTGCCAGCGGGTTTGCGAGGAATACCTATGGCTACACCTTC	NA	TRBV12-3/TRBV12-4	TRBJ1-2	NA
CASSLLGGSTYNEQFF	TGTGCCAGCAGCTTATTAGGCGGGAGTACATACAATGAGCAGTTCTTC	TRBD2	TRBV7-8	TRBJ2-1	few
CASSATSGQGAHEQFF	TGTGCCAGCAGTGCGACATCGGGACAGGGGGCCCATGAGCAGTTCTTC	TRBD1	TRBV12-3/TRBV12-4	TRBJ2-1	NA
CASRPPPGRNTGELFF	TGTGCCAGCAGGCCTCCCCCAGGGCGTAACACCGGGGAGCTGTTTTTT	NA	TRBV5-5	TRBJ2-2	few
CASSGGQQYF	TGTGCCAGCAGCGGGGGACAGCAGTACTTC	NA	TRBV14	TRBJ2-7	few